A single T cell receptor beta chain is shown here with its context. The antigen remains unidentified. The protocol was immunoSEQ multiplex PCR, while the TCRdb copy is restricted to in-frame clones and leaves out a portion. The sample consists of around 70,000 clones, roughly four fifths of them appearing once. This specimen belongs to a study of OX40 agonist ivuxolimab in advanced cancers. Turning to the study itself: The study treated patients with ivuxolimab, an agonistic anti-OX40 (CD134) antibody. Dose-escalation patients suffered from hepatocellular carcinoma, melanoma, renal cell or head and neck cancer.

V lost 5 bases to trimming and J lost 6 bases, with 14 bases between them. The germline CDR1 and CDR2 sequences are SGHTA and FQGNSA. The CDR3 contains 15 residues. Study findings and constraints: Compared with CD4+, CD8+ T cells on average had more expanded clones. At 0.1 to 3.0 mg/kg, CD4+ and CD8+ blood T cells expanded clonally by week 6.

The origin of this receptor is an adult with an advanced solid tumor such as melanoma, head and neck, liver or kidney cancer. The material sequenced was CD4+ or CD8+ T cells sorted from blood, taken in a trial of the OX40 agonist ivuxolimab. This rearrangement joins TRBV7-2 to TRBJ2-6; D remains ambiguous. CDR3 amino acids: CASSATRFQANVLTF. CDR3 DNA sequence: TGTGCCAGCAGCGCAACAAGGTTCCAGGCCAACGTCCTGACTTTC.